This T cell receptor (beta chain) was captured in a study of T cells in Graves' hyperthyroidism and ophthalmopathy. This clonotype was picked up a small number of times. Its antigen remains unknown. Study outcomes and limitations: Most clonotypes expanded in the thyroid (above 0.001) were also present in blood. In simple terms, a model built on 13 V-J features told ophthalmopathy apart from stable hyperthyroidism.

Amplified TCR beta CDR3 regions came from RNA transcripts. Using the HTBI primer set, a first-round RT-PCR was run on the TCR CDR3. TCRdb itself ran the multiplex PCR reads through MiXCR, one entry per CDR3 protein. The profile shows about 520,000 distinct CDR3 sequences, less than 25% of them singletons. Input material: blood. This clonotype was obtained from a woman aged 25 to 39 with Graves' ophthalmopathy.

DNA of the CDR3: TGTGCCAGCAGCTCTTCCCCACAACTACACGAGCAGTACTTC. It is translated as CASSSSPQLHEQYF. The chain recombines TRBV7-2 with TRBJ2-7, with D unresolved. Germline V gene lookup returns CDR1 SGHTA and CDR2 FQGNSA. The CDR3 contains 14 residues. Trimming pared 4 bases from V and 5 bases from J, leaving 15 bases between.